This TCR beta chain stems from a study of T-cell reconstitution after alpha-beta-depleted transplantation in children. Study-wide results and limits: By one year post-transplant, T-cell counts and diversity largely arose from T cells that were newly produced. Alpha-beta T cells present about two months after transplant were reported to originate from several hundred expanded graft clones.

CDR3 size: 14 residues. Germline loops: CDR1 SGHVS, CDR2 FNYEAQ. Trimming took off 2 bases at V and 3 bases at J, with 11 bases between the two ends. This clonotype was found many times. The antigen is undetermined. Preparing the TCRbeta library involved the use of unique molecular identifiers. In TCRdb, the PCR reads were re-called with MiXCR into one record per CDR3 protein. Of around 700,000 distinct CDR3 sequences in the sample, roughly 13% were seen once. The gene calls are TRBV7-6 and TRBJ2-7; a weak D match, TRBD2 (6 bases). This receptor was identified in a girl aged 2-10 years with congenital amegakaryocytic thrombocytopenia, due to receive a stem cell transplant. Sample: PBMCs, taken before TCRalphabeta/CD19-depleted stem cell transplant. This CDR3 is CASSLWAGFYEQYF. The CDR3 region has the DNA TGTGCCAGCAGCTTATGGGCGGGGTTCTACGAGCAGTACTTC.